Listed below are T cell receptor beta chains from one sample, sequenced in a study of CD8+ T cells in alopecia areata. The method was immunoSEQ multiplex PCR; TCRdb's version includes in-frame clones alone and lacks a portion of them. This repertoire shows roughly 200,000 clones, approximately 60% found once; its top ten account for approximately 3.4%. The specimen was CD4+ T cells sorted from blood, collected at week 4, from a patient treated with tofacitinib. The receptor source for this set is a human donor with alopecia areata. The CDR3 runs from the conserved cysteine through the conserved F or W. Each record gives: clone size, V gene, D gene, J gene, CDR3 protein, CDR3 DNA. The D gene is left open where the match is weak. Some rows have no size entry. The others give once, few or many, or a class for an expanded clone.

NA	TRBV6-4	TRBD1	TRBJ2-3	CASKGQGSSDTQYF	TGTGCCAGCAAGGGACAGGGATCTTCAGATACGCAGTATTTT
NA	TRBV2	NA	TRBJ2-7	CASSELGDKTFVSF	TGTGCCAGCAGTGAACTTGGGGATAAAACGTTCGTTAGTTTC
NA	TRBV27	NA	TRBJ2-6	CATRYSGANVLTF	TGTGCCACCCGATACTCTGGGGCCAACGTCCTGACTTTC
NA	TRBV5-4	NA	TRBJ2-5	CASSPVLGETQYF	TGTGCCAGCAGCCCCGTACTAGGAGAGACCCAGTACTTC
NA	TRBV30	NA	TRBJ1-1	CAWSTDMNTEAFF	TGTGCCTGGAGTACCGACATGAACACTGAAGCTTTCTTT
NA	TRBV20-1	NA	TRBJ2-5	CSARAETQYF	TGCAGTGCTAGAGCCGAGACCCAGTACTTC
NA	TRBV15	NA	TRBJ1-5	CATSRVRGTAAQHF	TGTGCCACCAGCAGAGTCAGAGGGACTGCGGCCCAGCATTTT
NA	TRBV13	NA	TRBJ2-7	CASSLGGTPRQYF	TGTGCCAGCAGCTTAGGAGGAACCCCTAGGCAGTACTTC
NA	TRBV29-1	NA	TRBJ1-6	CSVGQGGPNSPLHF	TGCAGCGTTGGCCAGGGAGGGCCCAATTCACCCCTCCACTTT
NA	TRBV7-2	NA	TRBJ2-5	CASSPTLPRETQYF	TGTGCCAGCAGCCCCACACTCCCGCGGGAGACCCAGTACTTC
NA	TRBV30	NA	TRBJ1-5	CAWARGADQPQHF	TGTGCCTGGGCAAGGGGGGCAGATCAGCCCCAGCATTTT
NA	TRBV9	NA	TRBJ2-1	CASSPVQGGTNEQFF	TGTGCCAGCAGCCCCGTCCAGGGGGGAACCAATGAGCAGTTCTTC
NA	TRBV19	TRBD2	TRBJ2-5	CASSIGLSGDFQETQYF	TGTGCCAGTAGTATAGGCCTTAGCGGGGACTTCCAAGAGACCCAGTACTTC
NA	TRBV28	NA	TRBJ1-2	CASSPGNYGYTF	TGTGCCAGCAGCCCCGGTAACTATGGCTACACCTTC
once	TRBV30	NA	TRBJ2-3	CAWSVPGQTRWGDTQYF	TGTGCCTGGAGTGTACCGGGGCAGACCCGGTGGGGGGATACGCAGTATTTT
NA	TRBV4-3	NA	TRBJ2-6	CASSLPQGHGANVLTF	TGCGCCAGCAGCCTGCCTCAAGGGCATGGGGCCAACGTCCTGACTTTC
NA	TRBV30	NA	TRBJ1-2	CAWTRTGGDNYGYTF	TGTGCCTGGACCCGAACGGGCGGGGATAACTATGGCTACACCTTC
NA	TRBV7-2	NA	TRBJ2-3	CASSLGWGVKDTQYF	TGTGCCAGCAGCTTAGGGTGGGGGGTAAAAGATACGCAGTATTTT
NA	TRBV2	NA	TRBJ1-1	CASSVGNTEAFF	TGTGCCAGCAGTGTAGGGAACACTGAAGCTTTCTTT
NA	TRBV25-1	NA	TRBJ1-2	CASSEVPGGDYGYTF	TGTGCCAGCAGTGAAGTCCCCGGCGGCGACTATGGCTACACCTTC
NA	TRBV29-1	TRBD1	TRBJ2-7	CSVVPGQERVQYF	TGCAGCGTTGTACCGGGACAGGAGCGGGTGCAGTACTTC
NA	TRBV4-1	NA	TRBJ2-6	CASRPDSQFVSGANVLTF	TGCGCCAGCAGACCGGACAGCCAGTTCGTCTCTGGGGCCAACGTCCTGACTTTC
once	TRBV18	TRBD1	TRBJ1-6	CASSPLGQGDSPLHF	TGTGCCAGCTCACCCCTGGGGCAGGGGGATTCACCCCTCCACTTT
NA	TRBV29-1	NA	TRBJ2-3	CSALLLGGADTQYF	TGCAGCGCCTTACTTCTTGGGGGCGCAGATACGCAGTATTTT
few	TRBV25-1	NA	TRBJ2-5	CASSERNRLQETQYF	TGTGCCAGCAGTGAAAGGAATAGACTTCAAGAGACCCAGTACTTC
NA	TRBV6-6	TRBD1	TRBJ1-6	CASSRDRANSPLHF	TGTGCCAGCAGTCGGGACAGGGCAAATTCACCCCTCCACTTT
few	TRBV6-5	NA	TRBJ2-3	CASRPVSSDTQYF	TGTGCCAGCAGACCGGTGTCCTCAGATACGCAGTATTTT
few	TRBV29-1	NA	TRBJ1-1	CSASWTASGTEAFF	TGCAGCGCATCCTGGACAGCCTCGGGCACTGAAGCTTTCTTT
NA	TRBV9	NA	TRBJ1-2	CASSVDQAPHYGYTF	TGTGCCAGCAGCGTAGATCAGGCCCCTCACTATGGCTACACCTTC
NA	TRBV29-1	NA	TRBJ2-5	CSVAARGGRETQYF	TGCAGCGTTGCGGCCAGGGGAGGAAGGGAGACCCAGTACTTC
few	TRBV6-5	NA	TRBJ2-3	CASTYSSSPDTQYF	TGTGCCAGCACCTACAGTTCCAGCCCAGATACGCAGTATTTT
NA	TRBV30	NA	TRBJ1-3	CAWSEGNGNTIYF	TGTGCCTGGAGTGAGGGGAATGGAAACACCATATATTTT
NA	TRBV28	NA	TRBJ2-1	CASSSFAADINNEQFF	TGTGCCAGCAGCTCCTTCGCGGCGGACATCAACAATGAGCAGTTCTTC
NA	TRBV2	TRBD1	TRBJ1-5	CASSSGQAVRWSDQPQHF	TGTGCCAGCAGCAGCGGACAGGCAGTCCGGTGGTCGGATCAGCCCCAGCATTTT
NA	TRBV29-1	NA	TRBJ2-3	CSGSHSGDTQYF	TGCAGCGGTTCCCACTCGGGAGATACGCAGTATTTT
NA	TRBV29-1	NA	TRBJ2-3	CSVARGADTQYF	TGCAGCGTTGCGCGGGGTGCAGATACGCAGTATTTT
NA	TRBV30	NA	TRBJ1-5	CAWSVRIGGAGNQPQHF	TGTGCCTGGAGTGTACGGATTGGGGGGGCTGGCAATCAGCCCCAGCATTTT
NA	TRBV29-1	NA	TRBJ2-5	CSVGRQLQETQYF	TGCAGCGTTGGAAGACAGCTCCAAGAGACCCAGTACTTC
NA	TRBV4-1	NA	TRBJ2-7	CASSRPRGSGDTYEQYF	TGCGCCAGCAGCCGTCCACGTGGCTCTGGGGACACCTACGAGCAGTACTTC
NA	TRBV7-9	TRBD1	TRBJ1-6	CASSPRQGYSPLHF	TGTGCCAGCAGCCCTCGACAGGGTTATTCACCCCTCCACTTT
few	TRBV30	NA	TRBJ2-1	CAWSVRMQYNEQFF	TGTGCCTGGAGTGTAAGGATGCAGTACAATGAGCAGTTCTTC
NA	TRBV18	NA	TRBJ2-7	CASSPVQHSSYEQYF	TGTGCCAGCTCACCAGTACAGCACAGTTCCTACGAGCAGTACTTC
NA	TRBV7-9	NA	TRBJ1-4	CASSSGQWNEKLFF	TGTGCCAGCAGCTCAGGACAGTGGAATGAAAAACTGTTTTTT
few	TRBV30	NA	TRBJ1-5	CAWSLGPGDQPQHF	TGTGCCTGGAGTCTTGGACCCGGGGATCAGCCCCAGCATTTT
few	TRBV28	TRBD2	TRBJ2-3	CATQRLAGITDTQYF	TGTGCCACCCAGAGGCTAGCGGGGATCACAGATACGCAGTATTTT
NA	TRBV25-1	NA	TRBJ2-5	CASRITTGKETQYF	TGTGCCAGCAGGATTACGACGGGAAAAGAGACCCAGTACTTC
NA	TRBV29-1	TRBD1	TRBJ1-2	CSVDTGTGFGYTF	TGCAGCGTTGATACCGGGACAGGGTTTGGCTACACCTTC
NA	TRBV5-1	NA	TRBJ2-3	CASSLGRVHTDTQYF	TGCGCCAGCAGCTTGGGCAGGGTACACACAGATACGCAGTATTTT
NA	TRBV29-1	NA	TRBJ2-5	CSVEAGRGETQYF	TGCAGCGTTGAAGCCGGGCGGGGAGAGACCCAGTACTTC
NA	TRBV6-5	NA	TRBJ1-5	CASSYPGKNQPQHF	TGTGCCAGCAGTTACCCCGGGAAGAATCAGCCCCAGCATTTT